This record looks at one T cell receptor beta chain sequence and its context. Its antigen has not been determined. Nothing much larger sits one base from this clone, and base qualities are not available. This entry belongs to a study of vaccination and CD4 T cells after COVID-19 (dated by TCRdb to about 2022). For the study in its entirety: Every convalescent patient had a positive nasal swab PCR test for SARS-CoV-2, with mild disease in nine or ten patients and severe disease in one. In the convalescent cohort there were six males and four females, among whom were two Hispanic individuals, seven Caucasians, two Asians and one multiracial person. Two doses of either the Pfizer-BioNTech BNT162b2 vaccine (n=8) or the Moderna mRNA-1273 vaccine (n=2) were administered to participants. Post-COVID blood samples were collected from convalescent patients a median of around 100 days after diagnosis, with a range of roughly 35 to 170 days. The time from the second vaccine dose to post-vaccine blood sampling had a median of around 72 days and ranged from about 14 to 250 days. For stimulating the cultures, overlapping spike peptide pools were used, derived from SARS-CoV-2 as well as from the common cold coronaviruses HCoV-NL63, HCoV-OC43 and HCoV-229E. As controls, cultures received a CEFX viral epitope pool (the positive control), an HIV-1 Nef peptide pool (the negative control), or no peptide at all. The spike-specific CD4+ TCR repertoire was compared before and after mRNA vaccination in nine to ten COVID-19 convalescent patients and a handful of infection-naive healthy vaccine recipients.

This specimen's treatment or condition label, per the study, means: approximately nine-day PBMC culture with coronavirus spike peptide pools or control peptides (ViraFEST assay). The ViraFEST assay was used in the study, in which antigen-specific T cells were expanded with peptide pools and expanded clonotypes were subsequently identified by TCR sequencing. Positive SARS-CoV-2 PCR tests in the convalescent patients dated from March to December 2020, before Alpha, Beta and Delta variants emerged in the United States. About 2 million PBMCs per well were cultured in IMDM with roughly 5% human AB serum and approximately 10 IU/ml IL-2, plus 10 ug/ml peptide pools. On days 3 and 7, half of the culture medium was replaced with fresh IL-2-containing medium. After ten to eleven days of culture, CD4+ T cells were isolated by negative selection using the EasySep CD4+ T cell isolation kit. Ficoll-Paque Plus gradient centrifugation was used to isolate PBMCs from whole blood, and the isolated PBMCs were then either used fresh or cryopreserved at -140C. In general, triplicate wells were set up for every culture condition.

Here V drops 5 bases and J drops 4 bases, and the junction holds 7 bases not matched to any gene. The CDR3 measures 13 amino acids from cysteine to phenylalanine. The DNA shown is the 39-base CDR3, in frame from base 1. Taken from the germline V gene (reference sequence), the CDR1 and CDR2 loops are DFQATT and SNEGSKA. Study-level results and caveats: Relatively few convalescent patients were included in the study, and early timepoints after natural infection were not analyzed. In convalescent patients, nearly all vaccine-specific clones (304 of 307) were found to be mono-reactive for SARS-CoV-2 spike rather than cross-reactive with common cold coronaviruses. In convalescent patients, a median roughly 83% of post-vaccine SARS-CoV-2-reactive clones were detected only after vaccination, and vaccine-specific priming was suggested by this finding. The median number of SARS-CoV-2-reactive clonotypes rose from 20 to 25 after infection to roughly 38 after vaccination, but the change was not significant.

The library was made by PCR. DNA from cultured CD4+ T cells was subjected to TCR sequencing with the Oncomine TCR Beta short-read assay at the Johns Hopkins FTIC core. Genomic DNA was extracted from the cultured CD4+ T cells with the QIAamp micro DNA kit. Oncomine TCR Beta libraries from cultured CD4+ T cells were pooled using unique dual indexes and sequenced on an Illumina iSeq 100. Turning to the authors' computational methods: Non-productive sequences were removed, and CDR3s not starting with C, not ending with F or W, or shorter than 7 amino acids were discarded. The MANAFEST web application identified antigen-specific clonotypes by comparing peptide-stimulated wells against reference wells and other culture wells. For a clone to be called positive, the clone needed an FDR below 0.05, an odds ratio above 5, and a productive frequency above 0.1% in at least two of three replicate wells. Cross-reactive clonotypes were defined as significantly expanded in both SARS-CoV-2 spike wells and at least one common cold coronavirus spike condition. Similarity between CDR3 sequences was evaluated in R version 3.6.1 using Levenshtein distances (stringdist) and unrooted phylogenetic trees (ape). TCRdb trimmed the raw reads at Q25, called clones with MiXCR and kept productive beta chains. When rows share a CDR3 protein, they turn into one entry using the most common DNA and genes. In this record, the V and J calls reflect TCRdb's handling and not the investigators' own analysis. This sample lists about 15,000 distinct CDR3 sequences; approximately 61% were detected once. Approximately 15% of the sample is in the top ten clones.

The receptor comes from a human donor who had recovered from COVID-19. Sequenced sample: CD4+ T cells from blood, cultured in vitro. The rearranged segments are TRBV20-1 and TRBJ1-1; 7 bases in the junction line up with TRBD1. The sequence in DNA is TGCAGTGCTTCCCGACAGGGCGGCACTGAAGCTTTCTTT. Protein translation: CSASRQGGTEAFF.